These 13 T cell receptor beta chains originate from one sample sequenced in a study of CD8 T cells in Susac syndrome (dated by TCRdb to about 2019). Library preparation was by the immunoSEQ multiplex PCR assay. RNA was extracted using the RNeasy kit, and about 0.5 to 1 microgram was reverse transcribed with random hexamers. The raw public data were reprocessed by TCRdb itself: fastp quality trimming at Q25, MiXCR clonotype calling, in-frame beta chains only. Under each unique CDR3 protein, matching rows form one entry showing the most common genes and DNA. The sample includes approximately 210,000 distinct CDR3 sequences, with nearly 97% observed a single time. The ten top clones hold 0.095% of the sample. Source material: CD4+ T cells from PBMCs. The receptors were sampled from a human donor with multiple sclerosis.

The chain employs TRBV20-1 and TRBJ2-1, with D possibly TRBD2 on 5 matching bases. Germline V CDR1 and CDR2: DFQATT, SNEGSKA (reference sequence). The germline V and J ends were trimmed by 3 bases and 2 bases, with 14 bases remaining between them. The CDR3 is 15 amino acids. CDR3 in amino acids: CSASWIASPYNEQFF. The CDR3 DNA reads as TGCAGTGCTAGTTGGATAGCGTCCCCCTACAATGAGCAGTTCTTC.

The chain recombines TRBV20-1 with TRBJ2-7, with a possible D match to TRBD1 (5 bases). Trimming removed 5 bases at V and 2 bases at J, with 16 bases between. Germline loops: CDR1 DFQATT, CDR2 SNEGSKA (reference sequence). The CDR3 runs 14 residues. CDR3 sequence (DNA): TGCAGTGCTCCGCTTAAGCAGGGAACCTACGAGCAGTACTTC. Protein product: CSAPLKQGTYEQYF.

The chain uses TRBV29-1 and TRBJ1-1; 9 bases align to TRBD1. The CDR3 totals 13 residues. With 1 base clipped from V and 11 bases from J, the junction kept 8 bases outside the gene matches. Germline assignment: CDR1 SQVTM and CDR2 ANQGSEA. The DNA for the CDR3 is TGCAGCGTTGAAGGACAGGGGGGATTTGGGGCTTTCTTT. Protein product: CSVEGQGGFGAFF. The variable domain in full, with the rest retrieved from reference TRBV29-1 and TRBJ1-1, is SAVISQKPSRDICQRGTSLTIQCQVDSQVTMMFWYRQQPGQSLTLIATANQGSEATYESGFVIDKFPISRPNLTFSTLTVSNMSPEDSSIYLCSVEGQGGFGAFFGQGTRLTVV.

The J gene is TRBJ1-1, the V gene TRBV5-1, with TRBD1 identical over 7 bases. The CDR3 has 17 residues. From germline, CDR1 is SGHRS and CDR2 YFSETQ. V shed 0 bases, J shed 0 bases, and the junction held 8 bases outside the gene matches. The CDR3 DNA reads as TGCGCCAGCAGCTTGGCAGGGGGGCTGGTCATGAACACTGAAGCTTTCTTT. It encodes CASSLAGGLVMNTEAFF.

The chain combines TRBV7-9 with TRBJ1-2; D is perhaps TRBD1 (5 bases). CDR3 length: 14 amino acids. The germline gives CDR1 SEHNR, CDR2 FQNEAQ (reference sequence). Trimming removed 5 bases from V and 8 bases from J, with 18 bases in between. The CDR3 reads CASSQDTRNHGYTF. CDR3 coding DNA: TGTGCCAGCAGCCAGGACACAAGGAATCACGGCTACACCTTC.

V gene TRBV7-2 combines with J gene TRBJ1-2; unclear D gene. Trimming shortened V by 5 bases and J by 0 bases, and 13 bases separated the two germline ends. CDR1 is SGHTA and CDR2 is FQGNSA in the germline V gene. CDR3 length: 15 amino acids. DNA of the CDR3: TGTGCCAGCAGCCCCGACTGGACCTCTAACTATGGCTACACCTTC. This encodes CASSPDWTSNYGYTF.

The V and J genes are TRBV7-9 and TRBJ2-1; possibly TRBD2 for D (5 bases). Germline V lookup: CDR1 SEHNR, CDR2 FQNEAQ (reference sequence). The length of the CDR3 is 18 residues. Trimming removed 4 bases from V and 10 bases from J, with 29 bases in between. CDR3 amino acids: CASSSPPGSGGRPREQFF. DNA of the CDR3: TGTGCCAGCAGCTCCCCCCCGGGCAGCGGTGGTAGACCGAGGGAGCAGTTCTTC.

The V and J genes are TRBV12-3 or TRBV12-4 and TRBJ2-1, with TRBD2 identical over 9 bases. This CDR3 has 16 amino acids. Trimming cost V 3 bases and J 4 bases; bases outside gene matches: 7. CDR3 coding DNA: TGTGCCAGCAGTTTGGTCGCTAGCGGGAATTACAATGAGCAGTTCTTC. Translating it yields CASSLVASGNYNEQFF.

This clonotype was recorded once. The J gene is TRBJ2-3, the V gene TRBV2; D is unresolved. The CDR3 has 14 amino acids. V shed 6 bases and J shed 2 bases, with 12 bases lying between them. CDR1 and CDR2 from the germline V gene are SNHLY and FYNNEI. CDR3 amino acids: CASRPTGSTDTQYF. The CDR3 region has the DNA TGTGCCAGCAGGCCGACTGGGTCCACAGATACGCAGTATTTT.

The J gene is TRBJ2-1, the V gene TRBV28; no firm D call. Trimming left V 3 bases short and J 5 bases short, with 11 bases between. CDR3 length equals 14 residues. Germline V CDR1 and CDR2: MDHEN, SYDVKM. The CDR3: CASSLAGSHNEQFF. In nucleotides, the CDR3 is TGTGCCAGCAGTTTGGCAGGTTCCCACAATGAGCAGTTCTTC.

The chain is built from TRBV2 and TRBJ2-3; 7 bases are shared with TRBD1. V shed 8 bases, J shed 3 bases, and the junction held 8 bases outside the gene matches. The CDR3 runs 14 residues. Germline-derived CDR1 and CDR2 are SNHLY and FYNNEI. The CDR3 sequence is CASGQALSTDTQYF. The CDR3 nucleotides are TGTGCCAGCGGACAGGCATTGAGTACAGATACGCAGTATTTT. Supplemented by reference TRBV2 and TRBJ2-3, the full variable domain reads EPEVTQTPSHQVTQMGQEVILRCVPISNHLYFYWYRQILGQKVEFLVSFYNNEISEKSEIFDDQFSVERPDGSNFTLKIRSTKLEDSAMYFCASGQALSTDTQYFGPGTRLTVL.

The V and J genes are TRBV24-1 and TRBJ2-1, with D possibly TRBD2 on 6 matching bases. V was pared by 4 bases and J by 13 bases, with 13 bases between. Per the germline V gene, CDR1 is KGHDR and CDR2 is SFDVKD. The CDR3 runs 12 residues. The CDR3 region is CATSDYTSKQFF. The CDR3 bases are TGTGCCACCAGTGACTACACTAGCAAACAGTTCTTC.

V usage is TRBV20-1 and J usage is TRBJ2-1; the match to TRBD2 covers 9 bases. The CDR3 extends over 14 amino acids. Unmatched junction bases numbered 14, after V lost 8 bases and J lost 9 bases. CDR1 and CDR2 from the germline V gene are DFQATT and SNEGSKA (reference sequence). CDR3 sequence: CSRSDLAGAGEQFF. The CDR3 nucleotides are TGCAGTCGCTCCGATTTAGCGGGGGCGGGTGAGCAGTTCTTC.